This TCR beta chain comes out of a study of cytomegalovirus exposure and HLA in healthy donors. General study results and limits: Previously analyzed data showed that most TCR beta V segments were productive at a frequency of about 90% or about 30%.

The PCR ran on 60 Vbeta and 13 Jbeta primers. TCRdb's copy holds only in-frame clones and misses some; the assay was immunoSEQ multiplex PCR. The repertoire consists of approximately 150,000 clones, with under 90% occurring once and the leading ten covering 2.5%. Germline CDR1 SEHNR, CDR2 FQNEAQ (reference sequence). Trimming removed 7 bases at V and 7 bases at J, with 17 bases between. This CDR3 has 14 residues. As to this clone: Its specificity is unknown.

Sequencing was done on a sample of PBMCs. This TCR was sampled from a male donor in good health and CMV-seronegative. This chain joins TRBV7-9 and TRBJ2-1, with D possibly TRBD2 on 5 matching bases. CDR3 sequence: CASTSERSRNEQFF. Here the CDR3 DNA reads TGTGCCAGCACCTCCGAGCGGAGTCGGAATGAGCAGTTCTTC.